This T cell receptor beta chain was observed in a study of T cell repertoires in cytomegalovirus infection. As to this clonotype: Its antigen remains unidentified.

Each CDR3 protein is one row after TCRdb ran MiXCR on the reads. The profile shows about 920,000 distinct CDR3 sequences, approximately 32% of them singletons. The sequenced sample was cultured CD8+ T cells from PBMCs, obtained from culture after CMV antigen stimulation. The TCR comes from a human donor in good health (CMV status not recorded). Some clones in this sample may be carry-over from other donors' samples.

For the CDR3, the DNA is TGCGCCAGCAGCCAAGTATCGGGGGGCCAAGAGACCCAGTACTTC. Amino acids: CASSQVSGGQETQYF. The chain couples TRBV4-1 to TRBJ2-5; 7 nucleotides match TRBD2. The CDR3 length is 15 residues. Germline CDR1 is MGHRA and CDR2 is YSYEKL. The V gene end was trimmed by 1 base and the J gene end by 1 base; junction bases not matched to a gene: 3.